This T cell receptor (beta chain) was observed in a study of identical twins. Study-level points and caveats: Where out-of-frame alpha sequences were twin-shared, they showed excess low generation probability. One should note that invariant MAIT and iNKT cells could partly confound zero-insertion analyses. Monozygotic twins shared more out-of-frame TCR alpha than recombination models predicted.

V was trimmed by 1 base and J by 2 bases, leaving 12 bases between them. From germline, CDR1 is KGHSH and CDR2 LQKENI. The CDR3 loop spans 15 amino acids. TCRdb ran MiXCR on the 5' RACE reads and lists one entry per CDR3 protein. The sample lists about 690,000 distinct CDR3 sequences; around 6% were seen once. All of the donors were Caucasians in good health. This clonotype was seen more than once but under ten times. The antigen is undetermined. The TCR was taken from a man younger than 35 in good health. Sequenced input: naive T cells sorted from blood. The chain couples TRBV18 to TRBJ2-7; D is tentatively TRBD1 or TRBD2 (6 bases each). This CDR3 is CASSPQGGETYEQYV. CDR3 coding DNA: TGTGCCAGCTCACCACAGGGGGGAGAAACCTACGAGCAGTACGTC.